The 19 T cell receptor beta chains in this list originate from one sample, sequenced in a study of response to subunit inactivated influenza vaccine. Each CDR3 protein is one row after TCRdb ran MiXCR on the RT-PCR reads. The table includes 500,000 to 600,000 distinct CDR3 sequences, less than 10% detected once. This specimen consisted of PBMCs from blood, obtained about 23 months after vaccination. These receptors all come from a man aged 45 to 70 who received an inactivated influenza vaccine.

This clonotype has a count of ten or more. The V gene is TRBV6-5, the J gene TRBJ2-3, with D tentatively TRBD1 (6 bases). Germline CDR1 MNHEY, CDR2 SVGAGI. There are 13 residues in the CDR3. V lost 2 bases, J lost 4 bases, and 7 bases lay in between. This chain's CDR3 is CASSYGGADTQYF. In DNA, the CDR3 is TGTGCCAGCAGTTACGGGGGCGCAGATACGCAGTATTTT.

This clonotype was observed a handful of times. The V gene is TRBV20-1, the J gene TRBJ2-2; 7 nucleotides match TRBD1. Germline V gives CDR1 DFQATT, CDR2 SNEGSKA (reference sequence). The CDR3 is made up of 14 amino acids. With V trimmed by 3 bases and J by 3 bases, 4 bases remained unmatched. This CDR3 is CSARTGWDTGELFF. In DNA, the CDR3 is TGCAGTGCTAGGACAGGGTGGGACACCGGGGAGCTGTTTTTT.

The genes are TRBV6-1 and TRBJ1-3, with unresolved D. This CDR3 spans 14 amino acids. Germline V gene sequence: CDR1 MNHNS, CDR2 SASEGT. Trimming left V 6 bases short and J 7 bases short, with 16 bases between. The CDR3 here is CASRAQMGGNTIYF. The CDR3 coding sequence is TGTGCCAGCAGGGCCCAAATGGGAGGGAACACCATATATTTT.

This sequence joins TRBV5-1 and TRBJ1-2; D is unclear. The CDR3 is made up of 13 amino acids. The V end was cut by 1 base, the J end by 4 bases, with 8 bases between. Germline CDR1 SGHRS, CDR2 YFSETQ. The CDR3 DNA reads TGCGCCAGCAGCTTGACGTCCGGCTATGGCTACACCTTC. Translating it yields CASSLTSGYGYTF.

This clonotype was detected a few times. The rearrangement uses TRBV7-9 and TRBJ2-5, with D unclear. Germline-derived CDR1 and CDR2 are SEHNR and FQNEAQ (reference sequence). The ends were cut back, 3 bases at V and 5 bases at J, with 7 bases in the middle. This CDR3 contains 12 residues. The CDR3: CASSFQVETQYF. The CDR3 coding sequence is TGTGCCAGCAGCTTCCAGGTGGAGACCCAGTACTTC.

There are many counts of this clonotype. This chain uses TRBV5-1 with TRBJ2-3; D unclear. The CDR3 is 15 amino acids. Per germline, CDR1 SGHRS and CDR2 YFSETQ. V was shortened by 2 bases and J by 0 bases, with 10 bases between the two germline ends. The chain's CDR3 is CASSFGTASTDTQYF. The CDR3 DNA reads TGCGCCAGCAGCTTCGGTACCGCTAGCACAGATACGCAGTATTTT.

This clonotype appeared a few times. The chain is built from TRBV7-9 and TRBJ2-2, with 8 positions matching TRBD2. The CDR3 is 16 residues long. Germline-derived CDR1 and CDR2 are SEHNR and FQNEAQ (reference sequence). Trimming took 4 bases from V and 4 from J; bases not matched to a gene: 8. For the CDR3, the DNA is TGTGCCAGCAGCTCTCCCAGCGGGGGAACCACCGGGGAGCTGTTTTTT. It encodes CASSSPSGGTTGELFF.

The table lists this clonotype with a few counts. The chain joins TRBV5-1 to TRBJ2-4; D remains unclear. The V and J ends lost 1 base and 4 bases respectively, with 9 bases between them. Germline V gene sequence: CDR1 SGHRS, CDR2 YFSETQ. This CDR3 spans 14 amino acids. The CDR3, as DNA: TGCGCCAGCAGCTTGACCGGAACGAAAAACATTCAGTACTTC. This codes for CASSLTGTKNIQYF.

At least ten counts were recorded for this clonotype. This chain joins TRBV2 and TRBJ1-5; D is ambiguous. Germline-derived CDR1 and CDR2 are SNHLY and FYNNEI. Trimming took 4 bases from V and 0 from J, leaving 10 bases between them. The CDR3 runs 15 residues. This chain's CDR3 is CASSGGYTSNQPQHF. DNA for the CDR3: TGTGCCAGCAGTGGTGGCTACACTAGCAATCAGCCCCAGCATTTT.

The V and J genes are TRBV12-3 or TRBV12-4 and TRBJ2-5, with 12 bases lining up with TRBD2. Trimming cost V 6 bases and J 1 base; bases outside gene matches: 6. The CDR3 is 16 residues long. This chain's CDR3 is CASRTTSGGPQETQYF. The CDR3 DNA reads as TGTGCCAGCAGAACAACTAGCGGGGGGCCCCAAGAGACCCAGTACTTC.

This clonotype was recorded a few times. The chain combines TRBV6-5 with TRBJ2-7; no definite D call. The germline V and J ends were trimmed by 2 bases and 5 bases, with 13 bases remaining between them. The CDR3 covers 14 residues. CDR1 MNHEY and CDR2 SVGAGI come from the germline V gene. In DNA form, the CDR3 reads TGTGCCAGCAGTTACACTTCGGCAACCCACGAGCAGTACTTC. Protein: CASSYTSATHEQYF.

This clonotype was counted a few times. The chain recombines TRBV9 with TRBJ2-3; 7 bases align to TRBD2. CDR1 and CDR2 (germline): SGDLS, YYNGEE. This CDR3 is built from 15 residues. J lost 2 bases, V lost 0 bases, and 3 bases had no gene match. CDR3 residues: CASSVGGGNTDTQYF. The CDR3 bases are TGTGCCAGCAGCGTAGGCGGGGGTAACACAGATACGCAGTATTTT.

This clonotype was seen more than once but under ten times. The chain joins TRBV5-1 to TRBJ2-2; 7 bases agree with TRBD2. J was trimmed by 2 bases and V by 3 bases; bases with no gene match: 4. The CDR3 has 15 amino acids. CDR1 and CDR2 (germline): SGHRS, YFSETQ. Here the CDR3 DNA reads TGCGCCAGCAGCTCGGGACTACATAACACCGGGGAGCTGTTTTTT. Its translation is CASSSGLHNTGELFF.

The J gene is TRBJ1-1, the V gene TRBV7-9; 9 bases fit TRBD1. Germline V gene lookup returns CDR1 SEHNR and CDR2 FQNEAQ (reference sequence). CDR3 length equals 15 residues. With V trimmed by 5 bases and J by 5 bases, 9 bases remained unmatched. For the CDR3, the DNA is TGTGCCAGCAGCCCTCCGACAGGGGGAGGAACTGAAGCTTTCTTT. Translation gives CASSPPTGGGTEAFF.

This clonotype was observed at least ten times. The CDR3 bases are TGTGCCAGCAGTTTAGGTTACGAGGGGGCATACGAGCAGTACTTC. This sequence encodes CASSLGYEGAYEQYF. The chain joins TRBV6-5 to TRBJ2-7; TRBD1 matches 7 bases. The ends lost 4 bases at V and 4 bases at J; junction bases unmatched: 10. CDR1 is MNHEY, CDR2 SVGAGI, per germline. The CDR3 runs 15 residues.

In its sample, this clonotype was seen many times. The chain couples TRBV9 to TRBJ2-5, with a possible D match to TRBD2 (6 bases). Trimming pared 4 bases from V and 2 bases from J, leaving 18 bases between. The CDR3 runs to 16 residues. Germline CDR1 is SGDLS and CDR2 is YYNGEE. The CDR3 nucleotides are TGTGCCAGCAGCCCGCGGATGTCGGAGGGGCAAGAGACCCAGTACTTC. It codes for CASSPRMSEGQETQYF.

As regards this clonotype: This could be a read error, since a much larger clone is one nucleotide away. The rearrangement uses TRBV2 and TRBJ2-7; D is unclear. CDR3 size: 12 residues. V lost 5 bases to trimming and J lost 3 bases, with 8 bases between them. Germline-derived CDR1 and CDR2 are SNHLY and FYNNEI. As DNA, the CDR3 is TGTGCCAGCAGTACTTACGGCTACGAGCAGTACTTC. Residues: CASSTYGYEQYF.

This clonotype was counted between two and nine times. The rearrangement joins TRBV21-1 to TRBJ2-5; whether TRBD1, the table's D call, matches the DNA was not checked. TRBV21-1 is a listed pseudogene. CDR3 length equals 13 residues. Here the CDR3 reads CASRRWGQETQYF. Written as DNA, the CDR3 is TGTGCCAGCCGCCGGTGGGGGCAAGAGACCCAGTACTTC.

The chain links TRBV27 to TRBJ1-2; D may be TRBD1 (5 bases). V lost 5 bases to trimming and J lost 4 bases, with 17 bases between them. Germline V lookup: CDR1 MNHEY, CDR2 SMNVEV (reference sequence). This CDR3 is built from 15 residues. CDR3 sequence (DNA): TGTGCCAGCAGTACGCAACCAATACAGGTCTATGGCTACACCTTC. It codes for CASSTQPIQVYGYTF.